A single sample is the source of the 18 T cell receptor beta chains below, sequenced in a study of control samples from healthy donors and cancer patients. Sequenced by immunoSEQ multiplex PCR; TCRdb stores in-frame clones only, minus some. The top ten clones hold 13% of a sample with about 140,000 clones, 94% of them seen once. Sequencing was done on a sample of blood. The receptors shown here come from a man aged 35 to 55 in good health.

This chain connects TRBV7-9 to TRBJ1-1; D call uncertain. The CDR3 is made up of 13 amino acids. V shed 1 base and J shed 8 bases, with 11 bases lying between them. Germline CDR1 SEHNR, CDR2 FQNEAQ (reference sequence). The CDR3 protein is CASSLVGPKEAFF. Here the CDR3 DNA reads TGTGCCAGCAGCTTAGTAGGTCCAAAGGAAGCTTTCTTT.

The genes are TRBV18 and TRBJ1-2; maybe TRBD1 (6 bases). V lost 2 bases and J lost 6, with 10 bases in between. The CDR3 extends over 13 amino acids. CDR1 and CDR2 from the germline V gene are KGHSH and LQKENI. As DNA, the CDR3 is TGTGCCAGCTCACCAACAGGGACAAATGGCTACACCTTC. It encodes CASSPTGTNGYTF.

The chain uses TRBV2 and TRBJ1-2, with a tentative D call TRBD1 (5 bases). This CDR3 contains 13 residues. V was cut by 3 bases and J by 7 bases, with 12 bases left in between. Germline V CDR1 and CDR2: SNHLY, FYNNEI. CDR3: CASSDRGSSGYTF. The CDR3 DNA sequence: TGTGCCAGCAGTGATAGGGGTTCTAGTGGCTACACCTTC.

About this clone itself: This specimen includes other DNA sequences encoding the same CDR3. The chain uses TRBV29-1 and TRBJ1-5; TRBD1 matches 7 bases. CDR1 is SQVTM and CDR2 is ANQGSEA in the germline V gene. Trimming took 4 bases from V and 4 from J; bases not matched to a gene: 4. CDR3 size: 13 residues. CDR3 coding DNA: TGCAGCGTTGGACAGGGAATAAATCAGCCCCAGCATTTT. Translation gives CSVGQGINQPQHF.

The chain couples TRBV6-1 to TRBJ1-3; D might be TRBD1 (6 bases). The CDR3 totals 16 residues. V was clipped by 3 bases and J by 0 bases, with 12 bases between them. CDR1 is MNHNS, CDR2 SASEGT, per germline. The CDR3 DNA sequence: TGTGCCAGCAGTGATGGGGGGCTTCACTCTGGAAACACCATATATTTT. Translation: CASSDGGLHSGNTIYF.

This chain joins TRBV5-4 and TRBJ1-5; D is undetermined. Trimming removed 1 base at V and 2 bases at J, with 10 bases between. The CDR3 loop spans 15 amino acids. Germline-derived CDR1 and CDR2 are SGHNT and YYREEE (reference sequence). CDR3 residues: CASSLWGGGNQPQHF. In DNA, the CDR3 is TGTGCCAGCAGCTTGTGGGGAGGTGGCAATCAGCCCCAGCATTTT.

The chain is built from TRBV10-3 and TRBJ2-2, with D maybe TRBD1 (5 bases). CDR3 length equals 13 residues. V was clipped by 6 bases and J by 0 bases, with 5 bases between them. Germline CDR1 and CDR2: ENHRY and SYGVKD. CDR3 sequence reads: CAIRGANTGELFF. In DNA, the CDR3 is TGTGCCATCAGAGGGGCGAACACCGGGGAGCTGTTTTTT.

For this clone: At one end the junction does not follow the germline gene, possibly because of a read error. The chain is built from TRBV7-7 and TRBJ2-2; 9 nucleotides agree with TRBD2. Germline V gene lookup returns CDR1 SSHAT and CDR2 FNYEAQ (reference sequence). The CDR3 runs 16 residues. CDR3 DNA sequence: TGTGCTAGCAGCCTGTTAGCGGGGGCGAACACCGGGGAGCTGTTTTTT. Protein: CASSLLAGANTGELFF.

The chain uses TRBV5-8 and TRBJ2-1; tentatively, D is TRBD1 or TRBD2 (5 bases each). CDR3 size: 15 residues. With 3 bases removed from V and 4 bases from J, the gap between germline ends came to 14 bases. Per germline, CDR1 SGHTS and CDR2 YDEGEE. The chain's CDR3 is CASSSLPGAYNEQFF. CDR3 DNA: TGTGCCAGCAGCTCCTTACCCGGGGCATACAATGAGCAGTTCTTC.

J is TRBJ2-3 and V is TRBV7-9; TRBD2 agrees at 10 bases. Trimming at V came to 0 bases and at J to 3 bases, leaving 9 bases not matched to a gene. Germline CDR1 is SEHNR and CDR2 is FQNEAQ (reference sequence). This CDR3 is built from 18 residues. CDR3 amino acids: CASSLARRSGRVTDTQYF. CDR3 bases: TGTGCCAGCAGCTTAGCGCGGCGGAGCGGGAGGGTAACAGATACGCAGTATTTT.

CDR3 amino acids: CASSLLASAFGYTGELFF. The CDR3, as DNA: TGTGCCAGCAGCTTACTGGCTAGCGCATTTGGGTACACCGGGGAGCTGTTTTTT. The chain uses TRBV11-2 and TRBJ2-2, with D possibly TRBD2 on 6 matching bases. Deletions cut 2 bases from V and 3 bases from J, with 19 bases between. The CDR3 length is 18 residues. Germline V lookup: CDR1 SGHAT, CDR2 FQNNGV. The whole variable domain, remainder taken from reference TRBV11-2 and TRBJ2-2, is EAGVAQSPRYKIIEKRQSVAFWCNPISGHATLYWYQQILGQGPKLLIQFQNNGVVDDSQLPKDRFSAERLKGVDSTLKIQPAKLEDSAVYLCASSLLASAFGYTGELFFGEGSRLTVL.

The chain is built from TRBV6-5 and TRBJ1-2, with D perhaps matching TRBD1 (6 bases). Germline values: CDR1 MNHEY, CDR2 SVGAGI. This CDR3 is 15 amino acids long. Deletions cut 6 bases from V and 4 bases from J, with 18 bases between. As DNA, the CDR3 is TGTGCCAGCAGCGGTTCGTGGGGGCCCTCCTATGGCTACACCTTC. Protein sequence: CASSGSWGPSYGYTF.

This chain connects TRBV27 to TRBJ1-2; D possibly corresponds to TRBD1 (5 bases). The CDR3 loop spans 14 amino acids. Per the germline V gene, CDR1 is MNHEY and CDR2 is SMNVEV (reference sequence). Trimming took off 2 bases at V and 4 bases at J, with 11 bases between the two ends. The CDR3 reads CASSLGQNLYGYTF. In DNA, the CDR3 is TGTGCCAGCAGTTTAGGACAAAACCTCTATGGCTACACCTTC.

The chain couples TRBV19 to TRBJ1-3, with D possibly TRBD1 on 5 matching bases. The length of the CDR3 is 12 residues. Deletions cut 7 bases from V and 8 bases from J, with 12 bases between. Germline values: CDR1 LNHDA, CDR2 SQIVND (reference sequence). The CDR3 spells CASTPGRDTIYF. DNA for the CDR3: TGTGCCAGTACACCAGGGAGGGACACCATATATTTT.

CDR3 DNA sequence: TGTGCCAGCAGCCGAATGGGACAGGTCAACTATGGCTACACCTTC. This encodes CASSRMGQVNYGYTF. J is TRBJ1-2 and V is TRBV6-5; 8 bases line up with TRBD1. The germline gives CDR1 MNHEY, CDR2 SVGAGI. This CDR3 contains 15 residues. V lost 6 bases, J lost 2 bases, and 8 bases stayed unmatched.

This rearrangement joins TRBV5-1 to TRBJ1-6, with D possibly matching TRBD1 (5 bases). V dropped 3 bases and J dropped 0 bases, with 13 bases sitting between them. The CDR3 spans 17 residues. The germline gives CDR1 SGHRS, CDR2 YFSETQ. The CDR3 spells CASSWGDLSSYNSPLHF. The CDR3 DNA follows: TGCGCCAGCAGCTGGGGGGACCTGAGCTCCTATAATTCACCCCTCCACTTT. Filled out from reference TRBV5-1 and TRBJ1-6, the complete variable domain reads KAGVTQTPRYLIKTRGQQVTLSCSPISGHRSVSWYQQTPGQGLQFLFEYFSETQRNKGNFPGRFSGRQFSNSRSEMNVSTLELGDSALYLCASSWGDLSSYNSPLHFGNGTRLTVT.

V is TRBV13 and J is TRBJ2-3; weak D call: TRBD2 (7 bases). CDR1 PRHDT and CDR2 FYEKMQ come from the germline V gene (reference sequence). The CDR3 is made up of 14 amino acids. V was clipped by 5 bases and J by 3 bases, with 12 bases between them. CDR3 coding DNA: TGTGCCAGCAGCCGGGGGGCGGATACAGATACGCAGTATTTT. It translates to CASSRGADTDTQYF.

The chain carries TRBV9 and TRBJ1-5, with a weak D call TRBD1 (5 bases). V was shortened by 6 bases and J by 3 bases, with 13 bases between the two germline ends. The CDR3 loop spans 14 amino acids. CDR1 and CDR2 from the germline V gene are SGDLS and YYNGEE. The CDR3 coding sequence is TGTGCCAGCAACCGGGACGGTAACAATCAGCCCCAGCATTTT. Translating gives CASNRDGNNQPQHF.